A selection of T cell receptor beta chains follows, all from one sample in a study of shared clonotypes between healthy human individuals. The method was immunoSEQ multiplex PCR; TCRdb's version includes in-frame clones alone and lacks a portion of them. The repertoire holds under 600,000 clones, with about 96% as singletons. The sample taken for sequencing was naive CD4+ T cells sorted from blood. The receptors stem from a woman under 40 in good health. Each CDR3 is given with its conserved first and last residue. The order of the fields is clone size, D gene, J gene, V gene, CDR3 DNA, CDR3 protein. D genes are given only for firm matches. Expanded clones get a size class; other rows say once, few or many, or leave the size out.

clone_size: -
d_call: TRBD2
j_call: TRBJ2-7
v_call: TRBV15
cdr3_nt: TGTGCCACCAGCAGAGATGTACTAGCGGGAACCGAGCAGTACTTC
cdr3_aa: CATSRDVLAGTEQYF

clone_size: -
d_call: TRBD1
j_call: TRBJ1-2
v_call: TRBV6-1
cdr3_nt: TGTGCCAGCCGCCTTTTACGGGACAGCTATGGCTACACCTTC
cdr3_aa: CASRLLRDSYGYTF

clone_size: -
d_call: -
j_call: TRBJ1-2
v_call: TRBV7-2
cdr3_nt: TGTGCCAGCAGGGAAGGGCCCGGGGACTATGGCTACACCTTC
cdr3_aa: CASREGPGDYGYTF

clone_size: -
d_call: TRBD2
j_call: TRBJ2-1
v_call: TRBV4-1
cdr3_nt: TGCGCCAGCAGCCAACCGTGGCAGGGAGGGAATGAGCAGTTCTTC
cdr3_aa: CASSQPWQGGNEQFF

clone_size: -
d_call: -
j_call: TRBJ1-2
v_call: TRBV28
cdr3_nt: TGTGCCAGCAGTCCATCGACTTCGACAGGACGGGCCGGCTACACCTTC
cdr3_aa: CASSPSTSTGRAGYTF

clone_size: -
d_call: TRBD2
j_call: TRBJ2-7
v_call: TRBV28
cdr3_nt: TGTGCCAGCAGTTTATTAAGCGGGGTATCCTACGAGCAGTACTTC
cdr3_aa: CASSLLSGVSYEQYF

clone_size: -
d_call: -
j_call: TRBJ1-6
v_call: TRBV19
cdr3_nt: TGTGCCAGTAGAATCGGACAGCCGATGAATTCACCCCTCCACTTT
cdr3_aa: CASRIGQPMNSPLHF

clone_size: -
d_call: TRBD2
j_call: TRBJ2-1
v_call: TRBV10-3
cdr3_nt: TGTGCCATCAGTGAGGCTAGCGGGAGGGCCTACAATGAGCAGTTCTTC
cdr3_aa: CAISEASGRAYNEQFF

clone_size: -
d_call: -
j_call: TRBJ1-1
v_call: TRBV7-9
cdr3_nt: TGTGCCAGCAACCCTTACGCGAACACTGAAGCTTTCTTT
cdr3_aa: CASNPYANTEAFF

clone_size: -
d_call: -
j_call: TRBJ2-2
v_call: TRBV7-6
cdr3_nt: TGTGCCAGCAGCTTAGCAGGGTCGAACACCGGGGAGCTGTTTTTT
cdr3_aa: CASSLAGSNTGELFF

clone_size: -
d_call: -
j_call: TRBJ2-1
v_call: TRBV7-9
cdr3_nt: TGTGCCAGCAGCCTAGGGACAATATACAATGAGCAGTTCTTC
cdr3_aa: CASSLGTIYNEQFF

clone_size: -
d_call: TRBD2
j_call: TRBJ2-7
v_call: TRBV28
cdr3_nt: TGTGCCAGCATTACTAGAGGACTAGCAAGTGAGCAGTACTTC
cdr3_aa: CASITRGLASEQYF

clone_size: -
d_call: TRBD2
j_call: TRBJ2-1
v_call: TRBV27
cdr3_nt: TGTGCCAGCAGTTTGGAGACTAGCGGACCCTGGAATGAGCAGTTCTTC
cdr3_aa: CASSLETSGPWNEQFF

clone_size: -
d_call: TRBD2
j_call: TRBJ2-1
v_call: TRBV19
cdr3_nt: TGTGCCAGTACCCTAAAGCGGGGGGTCTCCTACAATGAGCAGTTCTTC
cdr3_aa: CASTLKRGVSYNEQFF

clone_size: -
d_call: -
j_call: TRBJ2-2
v_call: TRBV18
cdr3_nt: TGTGCCAGCTCAAGGTCGGTCCAAACGAACACCGGGGAGCTGTTTTTT
cdr3_aa: CASSRSVQTNTGELFF

clone_size: few
d_call: TRBD1
j_call: TRBJ1-3
v_call: TRBV29-1
cdr3_nt: TGCAGCGTTGGACAGGGTGGAAACACCATATATTTT
cdr3_aa: CSVGQGGNTIYF

clone_size: -
d_call: TRBD1
j_call: TRBJ2-2
v_call: TRBV28
cdr3_nt: TGTGCCAGCGGGACAGGGTCGAACACCGGGGAGCTGTTTTTT
cdr3_aa: CASGTGSNTGELFF

clone_size: -
d_call: -
j_call: TRBJ2-7
v_call: TRBV27
cdr3_nt: TGTGCCAGCAGTTTTACAGGGTCCGATCGGGGGCAGTACTTC
cdr3_aa: CASSFTGSDRGQYF

clone_size: -
d_call: TRBD1
j_call: TRBJ2-3
v_call: TRBV5-4
cdr3_nt: TGTGCCAGCTTCCCGACAGGGTCAGATACGCAGTATTTT
cdr3_aa: CASFPTGSDTQYF

clone_size: -
d_call: TRBD1
j_call: TRBJ1-2
v_call: TRBV28
cdr3_nt: TGTGCCAGCAGTGACCCAGACAGGGTCGCTAACTATGGCTACACCTTC
cdr3_aa: CASSDPDRVANYGYTF

clone_size: once
d_call: -
j_call: TRBJ2-1
v_call: TRBV19
cdr3_nt: TGTGCCAGTAGTGCCTCGTCTTATGAGCAGTTCTTC
cdr3_aa: CASSASSYEQFF

clone_size: -
d_call: -
j_call: TRBJ1-4
v_call: TRBV28
cdr3_nt: TGTGCCAGCAGTTTATGGCAGCGGGCAACTAATGAAAAACTGTTTTTT
cdr3_aa: CASSLWQRATNEKLFF

clone_size: -
d_call: TRBD2
j_call: TRBJ2-5
v_call: TRBV5-1
cdr3_nt: TGCGCCAGCAGCATGGGACTAGCGGGAGATAGAGAGACCCAGTACTTC
cdr3_aa: CASSMGLAGDRETQYF

clone_size: -
d_call: TRBD2
j_call: TRBJ2-2
v_call: TRBV27
cdr3_nt: TGTGCCAGCAGTTTATCGGTGGGAGGGGAAACCGGGGAGCTGTTTTTT
cdr3_aa: CASSLSVGGETGELFF

clone_size: -
d_call: TRBD2
j_call: TRBJ2-3
v_call: TRBV5-1
cdr3_nt: TGCGCCAGCAGCTTGCCCCATAGCGGGAACACAGATACGCAGTATTTT
cdr3_aa: CASSLPHSGNTDTQYF

clone_size: -
d_call: -
j_call: TRBJ2-4
v_call: TRBV5-8
cdr3_nt: TGTGCCAGCAGCCTCGCCCCGGGTGACGAAAACATTCAGTACTTC
cdr3_aa: CASSLAPGDENIQYF

clone_size: -
d_call: TRBD2
j_call: TRBJ2-1
v_call: TRBV27
cdr3_nt: TGTGCCAGCACCAGAGACCCGGGACTAGTTGTAGAGCAGTTCTTC
cdr3_aa: CASTRDPGLVVEQFF

clone_size: -
d_call: -
j_call: TRBJ1-1
v_call: TRBV5-1
cdr3_nt: TGCGCCAGCAGCTTGATGGTCGATTTGAACACTGAAGCTTTCTTT
cdr3_aa: CASSLMVDLNTEAFF

clone_size: -
d_call: TRBD1
j_call: TRBJ2-7
v_call: TRBV9
cdr3_nt: TGTGCCAGCAGCGTACGAGGGGGCGGCTACGAGCAGTACTTC
cdr3_aa: CASSVRGGGYEQYF

clone_size: -
d_call: TRBD2
j_call: TRBJ2-3
v_call: TRBV7-8
cdr3_nt: TGTGCCAGCAGCTATACTAGCGGGACTAGCACAGATACGCAGTATTTT
cdr3_aa: CASSYTSGTSTDTQYF

clone_size: once
d_call: -
j_call: TRBJ2-4
v_call: TRBV6-5
cdr3_nt: TGTGCCAGCACTCCAGGCGGAGGCCTTAGGTACATTCAGTACTTC
cdr3_aa: CASTPGGGLRYIQYF

clone_size: -
d_call: TRBD2
j_call: TRBJ2-7
v_call: TRBV27
cdr3_nt: TGTGCCAGCAGTAGGACTAGCCCGATCTCCGAGCAGTACTTC
cdr3_aa: CASSRTSPISEQYF

clone_size: -
d_call: TRBD1
j_call: TRBJ2-2
v_call: TRBV5-1
cdr3_nt: TGCGCCAGCAGCTCGTTGACAGGGCCCGGGGAGCTGTTTTTT
cdr3_aa: CASSSLTGPGELFF